This TCR beta chain is from a study of T cell repertoires in ileal Crohn's disease. The protocol was immunoSEQ multiplex PCR, while the TCRdb copy is restricted to in-frame clones and leaves out a portion. This table has about 2,000 clones, 75% to 90% appearing once. Trimming at V came to 6 bases and at J to 8 bases, leaving 8 bases not matched to a gene. Per germline, CDR1 SGHVS and CDR2 FQNEAQ. There are 13 residues in the CDR3. The time point was: proximal margin of the surgical specimen (macroscopically non-inflamed). The TCR sequence derives from an adult with Crohn's disease. The rearrangement uses TRBV7-8 and TRBJ1-2, with TRBD1 identical over 8 bases. The source material was ileal tissue. CDR3 DNA: TGTGCCAGCAGTAATACAGGGGGGTACGGCTACACCTTC. Translating it yields CASSNTGGYGYTF.